Below, 25 T cell receptor beta chains from the same sample are listed, as sequenced in a study of blood T cells in healthy people across ages. A second about 6 to 12 cycle PCR used barcoded and J-beta primers. TCRdb reprocessed the 5' RACE reads with MiXCR, giving one entry per CDR3 protein. The table shows about 640,000 distinct CDR3 sequences, with around 54% occurring only once. What was sequenced was blood. Every receptor here comes from a man aged 55 to 70 in good health.

The DNA of the CDR3 is TGTGCCAGCAGCTTAGCGGACATTAACAATGAGCAGTTCTTC. Translated, it gives CASSLADINNEQFF. The gene calls are TRBV5-5 and TRBJ2-1, with D perhaps being TRBD1 or TRBD2 (5 bases each). Germline values: CDR1 SGHKS, CDR2 YYEKEE (reference sequence). Deletions cut 2 bases from V and 5 bases from J, with 11 bases between. The CDR3 runs to 14 residues.

This chain joins TRBV2 and TRBJ2-5; D is possibly TRBD2 (5 bases). The CDR3 is made up of 12 amino acids. V was clipped by 11 bases and J by 0 bases, with 10 bases between them. CDR1 and CDR2 from the germline V gene are SNHLY and FYNNEI. CDR3: CAGRDNQETQYF. The CDR3 bases are TGTGCCGGACGGGATAACCAAGAGACCCAGTACTTC.

This clonotype has a handful of counts. This chain links TRBV4-1 with TRBJ2-3, with 16 bases identical to TRBD2. V shed 1 base, J shed 0 bases, and the junction held 7 bases outside the gene matches. CDR3 length: 20 amino acids. The germline CDR1 and CDR2 sequences are MGHRA and YSYEKL. The CDR3 here is CASSQVSGLAGGPSTDTQYF. The CDR3 coding sequence is TGCGCCAGCAGCCAAGTTTCGGGACTAGCGGGGGGGCCTAGCACAGATACGCAGTATTTT.

The J gene is TRBJ2-5, the V gene TRBV10-1; 7 bases map to TRBD1. V trimming: 0 bases; J trimming: 1 base; junction bases outside the gene matches: 2. This CDR3 is built from 15 residues. Germline CDR1 is WNHNN and CDR2 is SYGVQD (reference sequence). CDR3 nucleotides: TGCGCCAGCAGTGAGTCGAGACAGGGCCAAGAGACCCAGTACTTC. As protein: CASSESRQGQETQYF.

The chain couples TRBV20-1 to TRBJ2-1; no clear D. The J call is uncertain, as TRBJ2-7 better fits the DNA end. From germline, CDR1 is DFQATT and CDR2 SNEGSKA (reference sequence). The CDR3 is 12 amino acids. DNA of the CDR3: TGCAGTGCTAGAGATGTCGGTAGTGAGCAGTACTTC. It yields the protein CSARDVGSEQYF.

The V and J genes are TRBV3-1 and TRBJ2-3, with D tentatively TRBD1 or TRBD2 (6 bases each). Germline CDR1 reads LGHDT; CDR2 reads YNNKEL (reference sequence). V was pared by 1 base and J by 3 bases, with 11 bases between. The CDR3 length is 15 residues. As DNA, the CDR3 is TGTGCCAGCAGCCAAGGGGGGGCGAGAACAGATACGCAGTATTTT. Its translation: CASSQGGARTDTQYF.

This clonotype showed up just a few times. The chain carries TRBV12-3 or TRBV12-4 and TRBJ2-4; the match to TRBD1 covers 8 bases. The DNA end is more similar to TRBJ2-7, so the J call may be wrong. The CDR3 sequence is 13 residues long. The CDR3 loop is CASRLTGGYEQYF. The DNA of the CDR3 is TGTGCCAGCAGGTTAACAGGGGGCTACGAGCAGTACTTC.

The chain uses TRBV24-1 and TRBJ1-2, with 9 bases matching TRBD1. V shed 5 bases and J 3 bases; nucleotides not matched to a gene: 9. This CDR3 spans 16 amino acids. Germline CDR1 reads KGHDR; CDR2 reads SFDVKD. CDR3 DNA sequence: TGTGCCACCAGTGGAGCACAGGGGGCTTTTGACTATGGCTACACCTTC. Residues: CATSGAQGAFDYGYTF.

Details on this clonotype: A read error may produce the germline difference seen at one junction end. V is TRBV7-9 and J is TRBJ1-1; D remains unclear. The germline V gene has CDR1 SEHNR and CDR2 FQNEAQ (reference sequence). The CDR3 has 16 amino acids. CDR3 region: CASSPRWGYVNTEAFF. CDR3 bases: TGTGCCAGCAGCCCACGGTGGGGTTATGTGAATACTGAAGCTTTCTTT.

In this sample, this clonotype turned up once. The junction does not match germline at one end; this may be a read error. V gene TRBV14 combines with J gene TRBJ1-6; D gene unclear. Looked up from germline, CDR1 is SGHDN and CDR2 is FVKESK. The length of the CDR3 is 16 residues. Here the CDR3 reads CASNQDITSYNSPLHF. CDR3 DNA: TGTGCCAGCAACCAAGATATTACCTCCTATAATTCACCCCTCCACTTT.

This chain joins TRBV29-1 and TRBJ2-7; 8 nucleotides match TRBD1. The end of the DNA aligns better with TRBJ2-5, so the J call may be wrong. Germline CDR1 SQVTM, CDR2 ANQGSEA. The CDR3 contains 13 residues. The CDR3 DNA is TGCAGCGTGAGAGGACAGGGCCGGGAGACCCAGTACTTC. This gives the protein CSVRGQGRETQYF.

This clonotype was counted a single time. The V and J genes are TRBV6-1 and TRBJ2-5, with a weak D call TRBD1 (6 bases). Between the trimmed V and J ends, which lost 6 bases and 1 base, there was a span of 9 bases. The germline gives CDR1 MNHNS, CDR2 SASEGT. There are 13 residues in the CDR3. The CDR3 loop reads CASRDRFQETQYF. CDR3 nucleotides: TGTGCCAGCAGGGACAGATTCCAAGAGACCCAGTACTTC.

This clonotype was detected a few times. The chain is built from TRBV14 and TRBJ2-1, with 12 bases that match TRBD2. CDR1 SGHDN and CDR2 FVKESK come from the germline V gene. Germline trimming cut 1 base from V and 15 bases from J; bases unmatched to any gene: 10. The CDR3 loop spans 15 amino acids. The CDR3 region is CASSQGMGLAGPPFF. CDR3 in DNA: TGTGCCAGCAGCCAAGGAATGGGACTAGCGGGCCCTCCGTTCTTC.

This clonotype appeared a single time. The V call is TRBV12-3 or TRBV12-4, the J call TRBJ2-3, with D possibly called TRBD1 or TRBD2 (5 bases each). V dropped 5 bases and J dropped 2 bases, with 14 bases sitting between them. The CDR3 covers 15 residues. The CDR3 spells CASSIRDLNTDTQYF. CDR3 nucleotides: TGTGCCAGCAGTATCCGGGACCTCAACACAGATACGCAGTATTTT.

CDR3 DNA sequence: TGCAGTGCCCCGGGACAGGGGATGAACATTCAGTACTTC. This sequence encodes CSAPGQGMNIQYF. The chain has TRBV20-1 and TRBJ2-4, with 10 bases matching TRBD1. Trimming took 6 bases from V and 7 from J; bases not matched to a gene: 6. This CDR3 is 13 amino acids long. Germline CDR1 and CDR2: DFQATT and SNEGSKA (reference sequence).

The CDR3 coding sequence is TGTGCCAGCACAGAGGGGGCTAAAGATACGCAGTATTTT. Encoded protein: CASTEGAKDTQYF. The J gene is TRBJ2-3, the V gene TRBV6-2 or TRBV6-3; 7 bases are shared with TRBD1. CDR1 is MNHEY and CDR2 is SVGEGT in the germline V gene. The CDR3 has 13 residues. Trimming removed 7 bases from V and 5 bases from J; junction bases left unmatched: 6.

For the CDR3, the DNA is TGTGCCAGCACCCTAATGGGCCGGTACGGGAGGAATGAGCAGTTCTTC. It yields the protein CASTLMGRYGRNEQFF. The V call is TRBV7-2, the J call TRBJ2-1; 7 positions match TRBD2. CDR1 is SGHTA and CDR2 is FQGNSA in the germline V gene. Trimming cost V 7 bases and J 7 bases; bases outside gene matches: 16. CDR3 size: 16 residues. Full variable domain (outside the CDR3, taken from reference TRBV7-2 and TRBJ2-1): GAGVSQSPSNKVTEKGKDVELRCDPISGHTALYWYRQSLGQGLEFLIYFQGNSAPDKSGLPSDRFSAERTGGSVSTLTIQRTQQEDSAVYLCASTLMGRYGRNEQFFGPGTRLTVL.

This clonotype occurred once. The CDR3 DNA reads as TGTGCCAGCAGTTACGGCGACTCTGGAAACACCATATATTTT. This gives the protein CASSYGDSGNTIYF. The gene calls are TRBV6-5 and TRBJ1-3; D is unresolved. This CDR3 comprises 14 residues. V was clipped by 2 bases and J by 0 bases, with 5 bases between them. Germline CDR1 MNHEY, CDR2 SVGAGI.

This clonotype was found once. The chain employs TRBV29-1 and TRBJ2-2, with D possibly matching TRBD2 (6 bases). The CDR3 length is 12 residues. V was trimmed by 7 bases and J by 2 bases, leaving 8 bases between them. The V gene's germline CDR1 is SQVTM and CDR2 ANQGSEA. This CDR3 reads CSAGLNTGELFF. Here the CDR3 DNA reads TGCAGCGCGGGACTTAACACCGGGGAGCTGTTTTTT.

This chain joins TRBV5-4 and TRBJ2-1, with TRBD2 matching over 16 bases. CDR1 and CDR2 from the germline V gene are SGHNT and YYREEE (reference sequence). This CDR3 is 16 amino acids long. V was clipped by 3 bases and J by 6 bases; unmatched bases: 3. DNA for the CDR3: TGTGCCAGCAGCTGGGGACTAGCGGGGGGGGCCAATGAGCAGTTCTTC. Amino acids: CASSWGLAGGANEQFF.

The CDR3 reads CASSQEHRDLDTQYF. DNA of the CDR3: TGTGCCAGCAGCCAAGAGCACCGGGACCTAGATACGCAGTATTTT. The chain carries TRBV3-1 and TRBJ2-3; D might be TRBD1 or TRBD2, each matching 5 bases. The CDR3 is made up of 15 amino acids. The V gene's germline CDR1 is LGHDT and CDR2 YNNKEL (reference sequence). Trimming shortened V by 0 bases and J by 5 bases, and 12 bases separated the two germline ends.

J is TRBJ1-2 and V is TRBV3-1; D uncertain. With 0 bases removed from V and 8 bases from J, the gap between germline ends came to 13 bases. The CDR3 consists of 14 residues. Germline V gene data show CDR1 as LGHDT and CDR2 as YNNKEL (reference sequence). The CDR3 nucleotides read TGTGCCAGCAGCCAAGATCGGTCGACTTACGGCTACACCTTC. Its protein is CASSQDRSTYGYTF.

This rearrangement joins TRBV10-3 to TRBJ2-2; D unresolved. The CDR3 loop spans 16 amino acids. Trimming shortened V by 3 bases and J by 3 bases, and 14 bases separated the two germline ends. CDR1 is ENHRY, CDR2 SYGVKD, per germline. CDR3 coding DNA: TGTGCCATCAGTGATTACGACCCGTCCGACACCGGGGAGCTGTTTTTT. This translates into CAISDYDPSDTGELFF.

This clonotype showed up just once. V usage is TRBV5-1 and J usage is TRBJ2-1; 7 nucleotides align to TRBD1. Germline CDR1 reads SGHRS; CDR2 reads YFSETQ. The CDR3 consists of 15 residues. V lost 3 bases to trimming and J lost 3 bases; unmatched junction nucleotides: 6. The CDR3 is CASSSIRGLYNEQFF. The CDR3 region has the DNA TGCGCCAGCAGCTCGATTAGGGGGCTCTACAATGAGCAGTTCTTC.

The chain couples TRBV2 to TRBJ1-5; no clear D. V was trimmed by 1 base and J by 1 base, leaving 8 bases between them. This CDR3 has 15 residues. The germline V gene has CDR1 SNHLY and CDR2 FYNNEI. Here the CDR3 reads CASSEGYISNQPQHF. The CDR3 DNA reads TGTGCCAGCAGTGAAGGCTATATAAGCAATCAGCCCCAGCATTTT.